This T cell receptor (beta chain) is drawn from a study of T-cell memory formation after mild COVID-19. Overall study findings and caveats: The study detected some responding clones in pre-infection memory, suggesting cross-reactive memory joined. From day 15 to 85, contracting clones were balanced between CD4 and CD8, whereas later expanders leaned toward CD4+. Second-wave clones peaking on day 37 lacked confirmed SARS-CoV-2 specificity.

With regard to this clonotype: Its antigen is not known.

V dropped 0 bases and J dropped 7; count of bases not matched to a gene: 1. Germline V gene sequence: CDR1 SGHTA, CDR2 FQGNSA. CDR3 length: 15 amino acids. TCRdb reprocessed the 5' RACE reads via MiXCR and lists one record per CDR3 protein. The profile shows 340,000 or so distinct CDR3 sequences, 10% to 15% of them singletons. This sequence was found in a man aged 18 to 29 who had mild COVID-19 (a few samples of this study predate the infection). Cell type and time point are not known. Sequencing input: PBMCs or a T cell subset sorted from them (not recorded which). The chain employs TRBV7-2 and TRBJ2-4; 12 bases are a match to TRBD1. CDR3 in amino acids: CASSLAGQGANIQYF. In DNA form, the CDR3 reads TGTGCCAGCAGCTTAGCGGGACAGGGGGCGAACATTCAGTACTTC.